Below are 16 T cell receptor beta chains sequenced from a single sample in a study of blood T cell repertoires in COVID-19 (dated by TCRdb to 2020 to 2022). The library relied on the immunoSEQ multiplex PCR assay. TCRdb retrieved this table from immuneACCESS and kept in-frame rearrangements only. Not all clones are present; in checked studies, unresolved V genes account for under half, and no reason is known for the remainder. This sample gives approximately 220,000 clones in total; roughly 88% of them show up just once. The ten top clones hold around 27% of the sample. The sequenced material came from peripheral blood. All receptors come from a man aged 35 to 55 with acute or convalescent COVID-19.

This chain connects TRBV12-3 or TRBV12-4 to TRBJ2-1; 8 nucleotides align to TRBD2. V lost 7 bases and J lost 7; bases outside the gene matches: 6. The CDR3 extends over 13 amino acids. CDR3 bases: TGTGCCAGCATCCCGGGACTAGAGAATGAGCAGTTCTTC. This translates into CASIPGLENEQFF.

The sample holds a few counts of this clone. The chain employs TRBV18 and TRBJ1-1, with 8 bases aligning to TRBD1. This CDR3 is 14 amino acids long. Germline loops: CDR1 KGHSH, CDR2 LQKENI. V lost 4 bases, J lost 3 bases, and 4 bases stayed unmatched. This chain's CDR3 is CASSQLTGDTEAFF. CDR3 nucleotide sequence: TGTGCCAGCTCACAGTTGACAGGGGACACTGAAGCTTTCTTT.

The chain joins TRBV6-2 or TRBV6-3 to TRBJ1-5; D ambiguous. V lost 3 bases to trimming and J lost 5 bases, with 11 bases between them. Germline V gene sequence: CDR1 MNHEY, CDR2 SVGEGT. This CDR3 region has 14 residues. The chain's CDR3 is CASSYGMRDQPQHF. The CDR3 region has the DNA TGTGCCAGCAGTTATGGCATGCGGGATCAGCCCCAGCATTTT.

This clone occurred many times. The chain carries TRBV7-6 and TRBJ2-7; 8 bases match TRBD1. Germline trimming cut 5 bases from V and 3 bases from J; bases unmatched to any gene: 6. The CDR3 runs to 14 residues. The germline gives CDR1 SGHVS, CDR2 FNYEAQ. DNA for the CDR3: TGTGCCAGCAGCCCCGGGACAGGCCTCTACGAGCAGTACTTC. Translation gives CASSPGTGLYEQYF. Variable domain in full (rest from reference TRBV7-6 and TRBJ2-7): GAGVSQSPRYKVTKRGQDVALRCDPISGHVSLYWYRQALGQGPEFLTYFNYEAQQDKSGLPNDRFSAERPEGSISTLTIQRTEQRDSAMYRCASSPGTGLYEQYFGPGTRLTVT.

The V gene is TRBV19, the J gene TRBJ2-5, with 11 bases matching TRBD2. This CDR3 region has 16 residues. With V trimmed by 4 bases and J by 0 bases, 4 bases remained unmatched. Germline CDR1 is LNHDA and CDR2 is SQIVND (reference sequence). As DNA, the CDR3 is TGTGCCAGTAGTAAACCGGGACTAGCGGACCAAGAGACCCAGTACTTC. Translation: CASSKPGLADQETQYF.

V and J are TRBV6-2 or TRBV6-3 and TRBJ2-2; D remains unclear. The V gene's germline CDR1 is MNHEY and CDR2 SVGEGT. Trimming left V 6 bases short and J 3 bases short, with 11 bases between. The CDR3 loop spans 14 amino acids. The DNA of the CDR3 is TGTGCCAGCAGCCGAGATCCTTACACCGGGGAGCTGTTTTTT. Protein: CASSRDPYTGELFF.

The chain uses TRBV7-2 and TRBJ2-7; TRBD1 aligns across 7 bases. Germline-derived CDR1 and CDR2 are SGHTA and FQGNSA. The CDR3 runs 14 residues. V lost 6 bases to trimming and J lost 0 bases; unmatched junction nucleotides: 5. The CDR3 sequence: CASSTGTASYEQYF. The CDR3 nucleotides are TGTGCCAGCAGTACCGGGACAGCCTCCTACGAGCAGTACTTC.

The chain links TRBV5-1 to TRBJ1-2; 12 bases align to TRBD1. This CDR3 comprises 15 residues. The germline V gene encodes CDR1 SGHRS and CDR2 YFSETQ. V shed 0 bases, J shed 6 bases, and the junction held 3 bases outside the gene matches. The CDR3 DNA reads as TGCGCCAGCAGCTTGGAGGGGACAGGGGGCGATGGCTACACCTTC. Translated: CASSLEGTGGDGYTF.

In its sample, this clone was seen a few times. The chain joins TRBV18 to TRBJ2-7; D possibly corresponds to TRBD1 (5 bases). The CDR3 is 14 amino acids. Trimming cost V 2 bases and J 6 bases, with 14 bases left between them. The germline V gene encodes CDR1 KGHSH and CDR2 LQKENI. The CDR3: CASSPSGPSLEQYF. The DNA for the CDR3 is TGTGCCAGCTCACCATCAGGGCCCTCGCTCGAGCAGTACTTC.

As regards this clone: The sample contains more than one DNA sequence encoding this CDR3. The genes are TRBV19 and TRBJ2-7; 12 positions match TRBD2. Germline values: CDR1 LNHDA, CDR2 SQIVND (reference sequence). The CDR3 covers 16 residues. V was pared by 5 bases and J by 4 bases, with 9 bases of the junction left unmatched. The CDR3 spells CASSRLAGGRAYEQYF. The CDR3 region has the DNA TGTGCCAGTAGTCGGCTAGCGGGAGGGAGAGCTTACGAGCAGTACTTC.

The chain links TRBV4-2 to TRBJ2-3, with TRBD2 matching 8 bases. The trim removed 5 bases at V and 2 bases at J, leaving 12 bases unmatched. CDR3 size: 17 residues. The germline CDR1 and CDR2 sequences are LGHNA and YNFKEQ. The CDR3 DNA follows: TGTGCCAGCAGCAGCGAGATCACTAGCGGACCCACAGATACGCAGTATTTT. Translated: CASSSEITSGPTDTQYF.

DNA for the CDR3: TGTGCCAGCAGGAAGGACAGTACGAAGACTGAAAAACTGTTTTTT. Amino acids: CASRKDSTKTEKLFF. This chain connects TRBV2 to TRBJ1-4; D is possibly TRBD1 (6 bases). The CDR3 contains 15 residues. Trimming removed 6 bases from V and 7 bases from J, with 18 bases in between. Germline CDR1 and CDR2: SNHLY and FYNNEI.

The V call is TRBV5-4, the J call TRBJ2-1; maybe TRBD2 (5 bases). CDR3 length equals 14 residues. Germline V lookup: CDR1 SGHNT, CDR2 YYREEE (reference sequence). Trimming cost V 0 bases and J 4 bases, with 8 bases left between them. The CDR3 reads CASSLATTYNEQFF. CDR3 coding DNA: TGTGCCAGCAGCTTGGCGACTACATACAATGAGCAGTTCTTC. The whole variable domain, remainder taken from reference TRBV5-4 and TRBJ2-1, is ETGVTQSPTHLIKTRGQQVTLRCSSQSGHNTVSWYQQALGQGPQFIFQYYREEENGRGNFPPRFSGLQFPNYSSELNVNALELDDSALYLCASSLATTYNEQFFGPGTRLTVL.

The chain has TRBV4-1 and TRBJ2-5; 10 bases are shared with TRBD2. The CDR3 has 21 residues. V dropped 0 bases and J dropped 1; count of bases not matched to a gene: 17. Per germline, CDR1 MGHRA and CDR2 YSYEKL. The CDR3 loop is CASSQDALLSSGSGAQETQYF. CDR3 DNA sequence: TGCGCCAGCAGCCAAGATGCCCTGTTGTCTAGCGGGAGTGGGGCCCAAGAGACCCAGTACTTC.

Notes on this clone: The sample carries other DNA sequences with the same CDR3. This chain uses TRBV4-1 with TRBJ2-1, with TRBD2 matching over 7 bases. Germline-derived CDR1 and CDR2 are MGHRA and YSYEKL. Trimming cost V 1 base and J 3 bases; bases outside gene matches: 3. The CDR3 totals 15 residues. This CDR3 is CASSQGLAGYNEQFF. The CDR3 DNA sequence: TGCGCCAGCAGCCAAGGACTAGCTGGCTACAATGAGCAGTTCTTC.

This chain joins TRBV5-4 and TRBJ2-3, with 8 bases matching TRBD2. The germline V gene has CDR1 SGHNT and CDR2 YYREEE (reference sequence). The CDR3 runs to 16 residues. V lost 0 bases and J lost 0; bases outside the gene matches: 3. CDR3 residues: CASSLAGTRSTDTQYF. The CDR3 coding sequence is TGTGCCAGCAGCTTGGCCGGGACTAGGAGCACAGATACGCAGTATTTT.